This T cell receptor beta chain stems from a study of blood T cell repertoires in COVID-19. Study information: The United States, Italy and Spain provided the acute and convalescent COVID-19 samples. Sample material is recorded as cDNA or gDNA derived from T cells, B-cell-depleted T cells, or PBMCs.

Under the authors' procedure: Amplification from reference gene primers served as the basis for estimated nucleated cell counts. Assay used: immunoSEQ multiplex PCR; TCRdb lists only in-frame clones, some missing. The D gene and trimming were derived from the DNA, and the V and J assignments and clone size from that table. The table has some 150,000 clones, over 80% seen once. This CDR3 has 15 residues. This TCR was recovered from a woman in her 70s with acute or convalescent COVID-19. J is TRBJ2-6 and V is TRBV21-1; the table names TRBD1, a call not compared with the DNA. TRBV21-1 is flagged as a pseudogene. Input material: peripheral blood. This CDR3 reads CASSNRTNGANVLTF. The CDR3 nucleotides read TGTGCCAGCAGTAACCGGACAAATGGGGCCAACGTCCTGACTTTC.